Here is one T cell receptor (beta chain) with its context. Antigen specificity is unknown. An end of the junction does not agree with germline; a read error may underlie this. Within the sample, other DNA sequences also encode this same CDR3. This sample stems from a study of cytomegalovirus exposure and HLA in healthy donors. Study-wide results and limits: A later analysis reportedly found that, within productive TCRs, an Asian-associated ancestry cluster had fewer N-insertions than the mean observed across the roughly 700 donors. A later analysis by the authors found several of the most significant clusters apparently linked to common viral pathogens. A later analysis found that most CMV-associated TCR beta chains appeared HLA-restricted.

Looked up from germline, CDR1 is LNHDA and CDR2 is SQIVND (reference sequence). The CDR3 runs to 14 residues. The PCR used 60 Vbeta and 13 Jbeta primers. Clones were sequenced by immunoSEQ multiplex PCR, and TCRdb holds only the in-frame ones, with some missing. The data contain 100,000 or so clones, about three quarters of them singletons. This chain uses TRBV19 with TRBJ1-2; weak D call: TRBD1 (6 bases). This TCR was recovered from a young man in good health and CMV-seropositive. What was sequenced was PBMCs. The CDR3 DNA follows: TGTGCCAGTAGTATCCAGGGGCGAAACTATGGCTACACCTTT. Its protein product is CASSIQGRNYGYTF.